These 4 T cell receptor beta chains were sequenced from one sample in a study of T cells in Graves' hyperthyroidism and ophthalmopathy. Researchers took RNA transcripts and amplified the TCR beta CDR3 regions from them. HTBI primers were employed in a first-round RT-PCR of the TCR CDR3. TCRdb reprocessed the multiplex PCR reads with MiXCR, giving one entry per CDR3 protein. The sample records roughly 510,000 distinct CDR3 sequences, around 50% being singletons. Input material: peripheral blood or thyroid tissue (not recorded which). The receptors originated from an adult woman with Graves' disease, either hyperthyroidism or ophthalmopathy (not recorded which).

The chain recombines TRBV7-2 with TRBJ1-2; maybe TRBD1 (6 bases). The length of the CDR3 is 13 residues. The germline V and J ends were trimmed by 1 base and 7 bases, with 10 bases remaining between them. Germline V gene sequence: CDR1 SGHTA, CDR2 FQGNSA. The CDR3 spells CASSLGQAAGYTF. The CDR3 DNA reads as TGTGCCAGCAGCTTAGGACAGGCGGCTGGCTACACCTTC.

This clonotype showed up many times. V usage is TRBV11-2 and J usage is TRBJ1-1; no clear D gene. Germline V CDR1 and CDR2: SGHAT, FQNNGV. The CDR3 covers 14 residues. V shed 1 base and J shed 1 base, with 7 bases lying between them. In DNA, the CDR3 is TGTGCCAGCAGCTTAGCCCCAGGGAACACTGAAGCTTTCTTT. Translating gives CASSLAPGNTEAFF. Full variable domain (missing parts from reference TRBV11-2 and TRBJ1-1): EAGVAQSPRYKIIEKRQSVAFWCNPISGHATLYWYQQILGQGPKLLIQFQNNGVVDDSQLPKDRFSAERLKGVDSTLKIQPAKLEDSAVYLCASSLAPGNTEAFFGQGTRLTVV.

This sequence joins TRBV7-8 and TRBJ1-1; the D gene is possibly TRBD1 (5 bases). This CDR3 comprises 14 residues. The germline V and J ends were trimmed by 5 bases and 0 bases, with 10 bases remaining between them. The germline V gene has CDR1 SGHVS and CDR2 FQNEAQ. The DNA of the CDR3 is TGTGCCAGCAGCGCGACAGAAATGAACACTGAAGCTTTCTTT. This encodes CASSATEMNTEAFF.

J is TRBJ1-5 and V is TRBV15, with D uncertain. This CDR3 contains 14 residues. Per germline, CDR1 LNHNV and CDR2 YYDKDF (reference sequence). Trimming took off 3 bases at V and 4 bases at J, with 10 bases between the two ends. In DNA form, the CDR3 reads TGTGCCACCAGCAGGGAGAGTCGGAATCAGCCCCAGCATTTT. This encodes CATSRESRNQPQHF.